The entry below gives a single T cell receptor beta chain sequence along with its context. The CDR3 has 13 amino acids. Germline V CDR1 and CDR2: MNHEY, SVGAGI. Trimming took 6 bases from V and 6 from J, leaving 12 bases between them. TCRdb's copy holds only in-frame clones and misses some; the assay was immunoSEQ multiplex PCR. The data contain some 99,000 clones, approximately 90% of them singletons. This record comes from a study of control samples from healthy donors and cancer patients. The source of this sequence is a human donor in good health. The donor label of this sample is uncertain. Input material: blood. The V gene is TRBV6-5, the J gene TRBJ2-1; tentatively, D is TRBD2 (7 bases). CDR3 amino acids: CASRGGGINEQFF. CDR3 nucleotide sequence: TGTGCCAGCAGGGGCGGGGGCATCAATGAGCAGTTCTTC.